This TCR beta chain was sequenced for a study of Ad26.COV2.S vaccination and SARS-CoV-2 variants. In the case of this clone: Its antigen is currently unknown.

Measured with immunoSEQ multiplex PCR; TCRdb has only the in-frame clones, and not every one. The table records about 87,000 clones, less than 85% of them present only once. Overall study results and limits: The breadth of spike-specific CD8+ and CD4+ T cell responses after vaccination was reportedly substantial.

Per the germline V gene, CDR1 is SGHDT and CDR2 is YYEEEE. This CDR3 is built from 16 residues. Germline trimming cut 2 bases from V and 2 bases from J; bases unmatched to any gene: 6. This sequence was found in a human donor who had recovered from COVID-19. This chain uses TRBV5-6 with TRBJ2-2, with TRBD2 matching 7 bases. The sample here was peripheral blood, taken after recovery from COVID-19. The CDR3 spells CASSLNPSGNTGELFF. DNA for the CDR3: TGTGCCAGCAGCTTAAATCCTAGCGGCAACACCGGGGAGCTGTTTTTT.